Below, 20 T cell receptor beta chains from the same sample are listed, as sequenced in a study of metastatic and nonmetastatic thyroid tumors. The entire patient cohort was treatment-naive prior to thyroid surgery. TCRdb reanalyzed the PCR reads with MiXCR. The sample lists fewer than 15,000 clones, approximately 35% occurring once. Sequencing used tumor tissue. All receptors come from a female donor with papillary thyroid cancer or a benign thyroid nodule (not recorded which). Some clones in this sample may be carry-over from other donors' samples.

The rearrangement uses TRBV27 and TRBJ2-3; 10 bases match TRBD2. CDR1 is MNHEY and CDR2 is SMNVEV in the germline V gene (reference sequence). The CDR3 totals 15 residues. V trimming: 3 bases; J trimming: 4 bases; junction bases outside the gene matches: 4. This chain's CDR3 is CASSLFGLAADTQYF. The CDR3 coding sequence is TGTGCCAGCAGTTTGTTCGGACTAGCGGCAGATACGCAGTATTTT.

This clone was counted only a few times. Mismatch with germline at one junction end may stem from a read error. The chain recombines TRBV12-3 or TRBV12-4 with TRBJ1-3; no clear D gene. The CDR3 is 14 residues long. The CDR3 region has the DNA TGTGCCATCAGTTCTGCGAATTCTGGAAACACCATACATTTT. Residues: CAISSANSGNTIHF.

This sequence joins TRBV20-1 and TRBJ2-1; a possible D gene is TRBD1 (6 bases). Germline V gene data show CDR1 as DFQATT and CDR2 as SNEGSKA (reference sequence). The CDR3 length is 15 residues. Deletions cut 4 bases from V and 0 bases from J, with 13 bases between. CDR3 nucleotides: TGCAGTGCTACGACAGGTGTGAGCTCCTACAATGAGCAGTTCTTC. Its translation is CSATTGVSSYNEQFF.

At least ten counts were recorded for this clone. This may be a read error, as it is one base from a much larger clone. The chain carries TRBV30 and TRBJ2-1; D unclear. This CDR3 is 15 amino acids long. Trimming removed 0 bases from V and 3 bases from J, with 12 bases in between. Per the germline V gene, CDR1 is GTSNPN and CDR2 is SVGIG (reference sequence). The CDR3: CAWSVSECGYNEQFF. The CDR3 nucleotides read TGTGCCTGGAGTGTCTCGGAGTGTGGCTACAATGAGCAGTTCTTC.

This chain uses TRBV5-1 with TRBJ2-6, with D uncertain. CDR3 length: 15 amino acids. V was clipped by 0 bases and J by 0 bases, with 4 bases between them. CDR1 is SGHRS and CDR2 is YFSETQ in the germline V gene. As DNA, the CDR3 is TGCGCCAGCAGCTTGGGGAACTCTGGGGCCAACGTCCTGACTTTC. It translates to CASSLGNSGANVLTF.

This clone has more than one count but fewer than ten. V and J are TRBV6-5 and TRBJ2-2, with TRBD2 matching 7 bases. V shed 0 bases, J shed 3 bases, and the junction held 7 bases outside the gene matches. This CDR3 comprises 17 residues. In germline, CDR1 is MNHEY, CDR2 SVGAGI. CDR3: CASSYSRLAEDTGELFF. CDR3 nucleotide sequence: TGTGCCAGCAGTTACTCGAGGCTAGCGGAGGACACCGGGGAGCTGTTTTTT.

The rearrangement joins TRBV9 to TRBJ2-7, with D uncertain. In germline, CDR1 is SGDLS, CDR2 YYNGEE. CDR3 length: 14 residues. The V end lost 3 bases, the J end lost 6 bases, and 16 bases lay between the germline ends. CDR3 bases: TGTGCCAGCAGCGCAGGCTACCTCGGTGGCGAGCAGTACTTC. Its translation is CASSAGYLGGEQYF.

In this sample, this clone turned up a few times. CDR3 DNA: TGTGCCTGGGGCCGGGGGGATGGGGTGGACACTGAAGCTTTCTTT. Translated, it gives CAWGRGDGVDTEAFF. J is TRBJ1-1 and V is TRBV30; tentative D call: TRBD1 (5 bases). The length of the CDR3 is 15 residues. Germline CDR1 GTSNPN, CDR2 SVGIG (reference sequence). Trimming pared 5 bases from V and 3 bases from J, leaving 19 bases between.

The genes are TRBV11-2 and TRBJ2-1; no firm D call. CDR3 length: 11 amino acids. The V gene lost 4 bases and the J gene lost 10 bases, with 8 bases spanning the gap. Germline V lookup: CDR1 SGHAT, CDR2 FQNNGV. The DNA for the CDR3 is TGTGCCAGCAGCTCCCTTACAGAGCAGTTCTTC. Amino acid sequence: CASSSLTEQFF.

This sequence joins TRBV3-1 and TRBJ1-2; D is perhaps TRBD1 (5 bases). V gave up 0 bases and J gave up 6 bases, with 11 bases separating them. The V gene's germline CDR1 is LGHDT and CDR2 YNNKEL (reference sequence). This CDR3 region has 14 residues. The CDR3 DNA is TGTGCCAGCAGCCAAGATCTCGGGGCAGATGGCTACACCTTC. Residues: CASSQDLGADGYTF.

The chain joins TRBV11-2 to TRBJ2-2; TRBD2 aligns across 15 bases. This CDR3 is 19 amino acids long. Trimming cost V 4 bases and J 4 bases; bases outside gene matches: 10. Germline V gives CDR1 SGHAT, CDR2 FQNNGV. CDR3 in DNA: TGTGCCAGCAGCTCGACCGGGACTAGCGGGAGGATCGCCACCGGGGAGCTGTTTTTT. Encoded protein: CASSSTGTSGRIATGELFF.

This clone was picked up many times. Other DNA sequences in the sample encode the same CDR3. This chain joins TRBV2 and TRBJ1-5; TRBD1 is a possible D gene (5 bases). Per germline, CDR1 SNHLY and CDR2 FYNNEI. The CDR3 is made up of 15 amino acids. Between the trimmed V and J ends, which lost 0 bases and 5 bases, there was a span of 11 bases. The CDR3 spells CASSEAPGFYQPQHF. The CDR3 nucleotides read TGTGCCAGCAGTGAAGCGCCAGGGTTCTATCAGCCCCAGCATTTT.

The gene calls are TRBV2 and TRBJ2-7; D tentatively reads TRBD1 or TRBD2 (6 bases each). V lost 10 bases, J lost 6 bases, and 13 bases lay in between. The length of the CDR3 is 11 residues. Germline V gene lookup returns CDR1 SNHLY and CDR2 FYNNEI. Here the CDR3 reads CATIEGGEQYF. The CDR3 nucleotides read TGTGCCACGATCGAGGGGGGCGAGCAGTACTTC.

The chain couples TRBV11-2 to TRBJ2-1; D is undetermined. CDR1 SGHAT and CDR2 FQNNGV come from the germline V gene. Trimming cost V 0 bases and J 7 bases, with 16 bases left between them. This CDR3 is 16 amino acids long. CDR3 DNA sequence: TGTGCCAGCAGCTTAGAGGCCGCTGGGGTCGCAAATGAGCAGTTCTTC. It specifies CASSLEAAGVANEQFF.

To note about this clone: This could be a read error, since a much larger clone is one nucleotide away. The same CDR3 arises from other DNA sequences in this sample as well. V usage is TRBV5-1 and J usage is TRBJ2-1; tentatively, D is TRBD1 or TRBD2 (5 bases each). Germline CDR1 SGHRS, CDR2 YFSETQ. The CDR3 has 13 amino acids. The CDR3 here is CASSGDAYNEQFF. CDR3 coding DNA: TGCGCTAGTAGTGGGGACGCTTACAATGAGCAGTTCTTC. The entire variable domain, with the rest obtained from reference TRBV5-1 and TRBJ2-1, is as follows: KAGVTQTPRYLIKTRGQQVTLSCSPISGHRSVSWYQQTPGQGLQFLFEYFSETQRNKGNFPGRFSGRQFSNSRSEMNVSTLELGDSALYLCASSGDAYNEQFFGPGTRLTVL.

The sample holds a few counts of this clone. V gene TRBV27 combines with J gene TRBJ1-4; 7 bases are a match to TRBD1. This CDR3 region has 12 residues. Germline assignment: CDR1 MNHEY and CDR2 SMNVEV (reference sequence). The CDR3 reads CDQDRPNEKLFF. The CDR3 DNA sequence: TGTGACCAGGACAGGCCGAATGAAAAACTGTTTTTT.

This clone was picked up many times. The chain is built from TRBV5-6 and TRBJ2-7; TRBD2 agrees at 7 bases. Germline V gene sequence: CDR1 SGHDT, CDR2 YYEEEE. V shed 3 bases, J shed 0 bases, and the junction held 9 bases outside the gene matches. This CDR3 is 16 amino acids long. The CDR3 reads CASSWGGAVSSYEQYF. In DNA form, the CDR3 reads TGTGCCAGCAGCTGGGGGGGAGCGGTGAGCTCCTACGAGCAGTACTTC.

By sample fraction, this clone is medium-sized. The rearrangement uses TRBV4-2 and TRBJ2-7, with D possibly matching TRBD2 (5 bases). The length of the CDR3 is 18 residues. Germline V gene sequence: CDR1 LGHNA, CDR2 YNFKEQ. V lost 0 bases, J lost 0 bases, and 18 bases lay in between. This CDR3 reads CASSQDGRLAHSSYEQYF. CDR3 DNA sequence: TGTGCCAGCAGCCAAGATGGTCGCCTAGCTCATAGCTCCTACGAGCAGTACTTC.

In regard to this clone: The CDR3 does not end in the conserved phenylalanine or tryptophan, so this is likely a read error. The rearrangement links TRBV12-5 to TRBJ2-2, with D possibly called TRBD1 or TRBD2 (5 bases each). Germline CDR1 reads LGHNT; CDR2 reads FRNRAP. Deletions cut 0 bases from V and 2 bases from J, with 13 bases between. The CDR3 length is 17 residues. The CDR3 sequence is CASGLVWDASNTGELFS. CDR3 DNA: TGTGCTAGTGGTTTGGTATGGGACGCCTCTAACACCGGGGAGCTGTTTTCT.

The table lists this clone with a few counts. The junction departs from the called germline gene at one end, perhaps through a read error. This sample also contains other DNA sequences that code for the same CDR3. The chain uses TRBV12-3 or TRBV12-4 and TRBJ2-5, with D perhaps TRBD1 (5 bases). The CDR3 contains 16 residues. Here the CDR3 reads CASSPPRVAYQETQYF. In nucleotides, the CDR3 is TGTGCCAGCAGTCCCCCCAGGGTAGCTTACCAAGAGACACAGTACTTC.